Given below is one T cell receptor (beta chain) in context. Its antigen has not been determined. No base-level quality is on record; no much larger clone is a single base apart. The library was generated by the immunoSEQ multiplex PCR assay. On the authors' methods: To diagnose cytomegalovirus status from the catalog of TCR beta chain sequences, a statistical classification framework was built. Entries here come from immuneACCESS through TCRdb and include only in-frame sequences with V and J called. Some clones fail to appear in such tables; in the studies checked, an unresolved V gene covers under half of the shortfall, and the cause of the remainder is unknown. Clone size and V and J calls were adopted from that table, with D and trimming inferred from the DNA. The sample table shows under 65,000 clones, and more than 70% are seen once. Roughly 8% of the sample is taken by the ten largest. V lost 5 bases and J lost 2 bases, and the count of bases not matched to a germline gene is 6. The germline V gene yields MNHEY for CDR1 and SVGAGI for CDR2. The CDR3 covers 15 residues, taking in both the cysteine and the phenylalanine. The read is trimmed to its CDR3 DNA, 45 bases read in frame from base 1.

The sample comes from a study of cytomegalovirus exposure and HLA in healthy donors listed by TCRdb under 2017. For the study in its entirety: According to a later analysis, the roughly 120 validation repertoires were produced on the same platform as the 680 or so repertoires of the first cohort. The study aimed to test whether signatures of past pathogen exposure could be identified by cataloging public T cell receptors. A separate validation cohort of about 110 different subjects was used in addition to the 666-subject first cohort. To predict cytomegalovirus infection status, the study combined high-throughput TCR immunosequencing, statistical association of individual TCRs with disease status, and machine learning.

Findings and caveats that apply to the study as a whole: In vitro tests confirmed that a few of the cytomegalovirus-associated TCR beta chains recognize cytomegalovirus antigens. A total of roughly 160 TCR beta chains were listed by the study as associated with cytomegalovirus. In a later analysis, TCRs clustered in the first cohort were found to also tend to co-occur in the roughly 130 validation repertoires, with approximately 95% of cluster scores above 0. According to the authors, the approach could potentially be generalized to other disease states and immunological phenotypes. Most TCR sequences were seen in very few donors, while some public TCRs were found in many individuals. Cytomegalovirus status was reported to be diagnosed by the classifier with high specificity and sensitivity in both the original and validation cohorts. The validation cohort had no HLA typing available for a later analysis, so co-occurrence within that cohort was assessed over all 130 or so repertoires.

Donors formed part of the validation cohort, which comprised 120 subjects and was distinct from the first cohort of over 500 subjects. This TCR was sampled from a young woman in good health and CMV-seropositive. The sequenced sample consisted of PBMCs. The V gene is TRBV6-5 and the J gene is TRBJ2-1; 7 nucleotides in the junction match TRBD1. The CDR3 region has the sequence CASSQQGSPYNEQFF. DNA sequence: TGTGCCAGCAGTCAACAGGGGAGCCCCTACAATGAGCAGTTCTTC.